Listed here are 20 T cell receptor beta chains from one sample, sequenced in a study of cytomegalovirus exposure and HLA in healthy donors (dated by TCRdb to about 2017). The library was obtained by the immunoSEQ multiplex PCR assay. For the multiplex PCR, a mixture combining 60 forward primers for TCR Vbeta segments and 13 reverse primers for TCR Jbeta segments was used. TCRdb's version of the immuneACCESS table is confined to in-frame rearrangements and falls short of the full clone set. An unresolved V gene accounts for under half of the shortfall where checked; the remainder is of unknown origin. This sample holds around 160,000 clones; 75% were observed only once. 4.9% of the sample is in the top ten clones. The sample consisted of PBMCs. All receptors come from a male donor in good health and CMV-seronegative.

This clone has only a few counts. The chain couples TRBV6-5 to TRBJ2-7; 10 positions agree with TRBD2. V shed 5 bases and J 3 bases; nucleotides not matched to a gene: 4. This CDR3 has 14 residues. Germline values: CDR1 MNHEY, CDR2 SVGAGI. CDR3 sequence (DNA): TGTGCCAGCAGTGCTAGCGGGAGAAGCTACGAGCAGTACTTC. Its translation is CASSASGRSYEQYF.

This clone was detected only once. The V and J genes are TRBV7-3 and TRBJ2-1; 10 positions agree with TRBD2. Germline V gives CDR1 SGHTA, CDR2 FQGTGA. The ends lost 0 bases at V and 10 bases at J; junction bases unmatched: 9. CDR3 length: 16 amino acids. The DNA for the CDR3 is TGTGCCAGCAGCTTAACGAAAGCGGGAGGGCCGGGAGAGCAGTTCTTC. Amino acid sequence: CASSLTKAGGPGEQFF.

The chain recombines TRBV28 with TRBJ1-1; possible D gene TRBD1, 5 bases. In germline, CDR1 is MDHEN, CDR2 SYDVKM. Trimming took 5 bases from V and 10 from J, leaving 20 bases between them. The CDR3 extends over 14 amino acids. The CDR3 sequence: CASSGGTVRSLAFF. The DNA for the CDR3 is TGTGCCAGCAGTGGGGGGACTGTTCGGTCTTTAGCTTTCTTT.

The CDR3 spells CASSFSGQGLNTIYF. The CDR3 DNA is TGTGCCAGCAGCTTTAGTGGACAAGGCTTAAACACCATATATTTT. The chain joins TRBV12-1 to TRBJ1-3; the table's D call, TRBD1, was not checked against the DNA. TRBV12-1 corresponds to a pseudogene. The CDR3 has 15 residues.

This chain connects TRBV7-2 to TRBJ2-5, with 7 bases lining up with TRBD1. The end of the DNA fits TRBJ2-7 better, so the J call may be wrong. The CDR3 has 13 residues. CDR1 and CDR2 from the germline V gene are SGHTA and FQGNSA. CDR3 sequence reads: CASSRDRKYEQYF. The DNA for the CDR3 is TGTGCCAGCAGTCGGGACAGAAAGTACGAGCAGTACTTC.

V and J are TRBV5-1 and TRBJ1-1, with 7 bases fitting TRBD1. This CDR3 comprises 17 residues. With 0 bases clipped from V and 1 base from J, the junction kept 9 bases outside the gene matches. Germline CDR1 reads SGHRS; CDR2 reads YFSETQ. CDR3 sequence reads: CASSLGTQGPGNTEAFF. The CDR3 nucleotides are TGCGCCAGCAGCTTGGGGACACAGGGGCCGGGGAACACTGAAGCTTTCTTT.

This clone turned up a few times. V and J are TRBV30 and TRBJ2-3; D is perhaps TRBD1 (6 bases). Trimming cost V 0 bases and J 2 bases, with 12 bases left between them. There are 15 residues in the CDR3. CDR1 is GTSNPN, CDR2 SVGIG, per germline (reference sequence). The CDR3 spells CAWSVSRDNTDTQYF. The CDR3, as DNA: TGTGCCTGGAGTGTCTCCCGGGACAACACAGATACGCAGTATTTT.

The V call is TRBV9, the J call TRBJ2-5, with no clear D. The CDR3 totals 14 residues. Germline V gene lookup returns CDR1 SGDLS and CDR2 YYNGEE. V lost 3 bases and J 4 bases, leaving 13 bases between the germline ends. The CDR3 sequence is CASSGLTGLETQYF. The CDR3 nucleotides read TGTGCCAGCAGCGGGTTGACCGGGTTAGAGACCCAGTACTTC.

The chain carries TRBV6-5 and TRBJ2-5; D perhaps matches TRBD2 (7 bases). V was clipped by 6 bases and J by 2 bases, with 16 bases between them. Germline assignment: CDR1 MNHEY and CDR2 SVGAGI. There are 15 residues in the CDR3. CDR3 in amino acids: CASSRGGGSQETQYF. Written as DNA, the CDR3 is TGTGCCAGCAGCAGGGGCGGCGGGAGTCAAGAGACCCAGTACTTC.

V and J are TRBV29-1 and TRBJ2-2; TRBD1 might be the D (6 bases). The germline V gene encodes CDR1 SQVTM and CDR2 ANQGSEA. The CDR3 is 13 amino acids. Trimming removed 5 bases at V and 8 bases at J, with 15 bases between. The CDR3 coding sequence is TGCAGCGTTTTGGACAGCCCTGGGGGGGAGCTGTTTTTT. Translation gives CSVLDSPGGELFF.

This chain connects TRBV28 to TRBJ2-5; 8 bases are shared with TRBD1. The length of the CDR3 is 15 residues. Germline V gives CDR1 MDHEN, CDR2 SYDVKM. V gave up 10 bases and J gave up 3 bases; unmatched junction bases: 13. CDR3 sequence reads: CATQGARTGEETQYF. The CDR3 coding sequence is TGTGCCACCCAGGGGGCCCGCACAGGGGAAGAGACCCAGTACTTC.

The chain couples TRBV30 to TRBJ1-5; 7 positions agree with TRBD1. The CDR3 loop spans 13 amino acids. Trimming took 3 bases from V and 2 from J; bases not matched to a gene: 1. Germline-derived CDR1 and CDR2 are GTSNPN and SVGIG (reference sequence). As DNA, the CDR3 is TGTGCCTGGAGCGGACAGGGCAATCAGCCCCAGCATTTT. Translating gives CAWSGQGNQPQHF.

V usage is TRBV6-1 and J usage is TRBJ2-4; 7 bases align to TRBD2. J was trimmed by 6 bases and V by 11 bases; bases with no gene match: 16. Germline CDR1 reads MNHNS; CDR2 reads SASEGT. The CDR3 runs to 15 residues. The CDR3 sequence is CAASKEGGLGNIQYF. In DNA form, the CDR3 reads TGTGCCGCTTCCAAGGAGGGAGGGCTTGGAAACATTCAGTACTTC.

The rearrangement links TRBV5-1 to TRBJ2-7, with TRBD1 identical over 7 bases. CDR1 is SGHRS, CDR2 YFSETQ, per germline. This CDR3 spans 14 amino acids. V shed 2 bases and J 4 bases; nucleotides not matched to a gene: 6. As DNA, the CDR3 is TGCGCCAGCAGCTTTTTACAGGGGATGTACGAGCAGTACTTC. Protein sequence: CASSFLQGMYEQYF.

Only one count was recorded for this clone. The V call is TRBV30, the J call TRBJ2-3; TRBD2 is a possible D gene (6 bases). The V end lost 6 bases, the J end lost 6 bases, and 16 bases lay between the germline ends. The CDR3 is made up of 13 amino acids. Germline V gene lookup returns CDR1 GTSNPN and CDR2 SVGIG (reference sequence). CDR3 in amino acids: CACGLGLRDTQYF. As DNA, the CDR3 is TGTGCCTGCGGACTGGGACTTCGGGATACGCAGTATTTT.

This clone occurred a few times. The CDR3 loop reads CATSRDRQLNTEAFF. Written as DNA, the CDR3 is TGTGCCACCAGCAGAGACCGACAGCTGAACACTGAAGCTTTCTTT. The chain joins TRBV15 to TRBJ1-1, with TRBD1 as a possible D gene (5 bases). Trimming stripped 0 bases from V and 0 bases from J, with 8 bases between. There are 15 residues in the CDR3. The germline V gene encodes CDR1 LNHNV and CDR2 YYDKDF (reference sequence).

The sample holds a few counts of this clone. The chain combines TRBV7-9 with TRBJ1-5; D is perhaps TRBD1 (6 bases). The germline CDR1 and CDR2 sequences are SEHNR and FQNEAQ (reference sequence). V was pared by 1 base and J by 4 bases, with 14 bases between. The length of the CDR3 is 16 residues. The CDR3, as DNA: TGTGCCAGCAGCTTAGGTCAGGGGACCATAAATCAGCCCCAGCATTTT. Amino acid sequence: CASSLGQGTINQPQHF.

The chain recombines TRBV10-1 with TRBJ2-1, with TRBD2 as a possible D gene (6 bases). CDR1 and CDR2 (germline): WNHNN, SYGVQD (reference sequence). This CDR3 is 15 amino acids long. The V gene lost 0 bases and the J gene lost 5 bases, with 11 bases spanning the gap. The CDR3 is CASSESRLGDNEQFF. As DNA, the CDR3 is TGCGCCAGCAGTGAGTCTCGACTAGGAGACAATGAGCAGTTCTTC.

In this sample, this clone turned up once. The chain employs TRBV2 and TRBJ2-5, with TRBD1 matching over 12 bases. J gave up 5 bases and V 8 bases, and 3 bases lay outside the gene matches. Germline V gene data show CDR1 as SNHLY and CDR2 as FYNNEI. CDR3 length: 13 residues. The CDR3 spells CASGTGGLETQYF. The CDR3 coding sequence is TGTGCCAGCGGGACAGGGGGCCTGGAGACCCAGTACTTC.

The CDR3 here is CASSPPGEKEKLFF. The CDR3 DNA follows: TGTGCCAGCAGCCCGCCAGGGGAAAAGGAAAAACTGTTTTTT. V is TRBV12-1 and J is TRBJ1-4; the table names TRBD1, a call not compared with the DNA. TRBV12-1 is a pseudogene locus. The CDR3 totals 14 residues.